One sample yielded the 17 T cell receptor beta chains listed below, sequenced in a study of blood T cell repertoires in COVID-19. Data came from immunoSEQ multiplex PCR; TCRdb stores just in-frame clones and leaves some out. The table includes about 400,000 clones, approximately 88% detected once. The sample consisted of peripheral blood. The receptors come from a man in his forties or fifties with acute or convalescent COVID-19.

This clone was counted between two and nine times. This chain joins TRBV5-1 and TRBJ2-7, with D perhaps matching TRBD2 (5 bases). The V gene lost 0 bases and the J gene lost 1 base, with 11 bases spanning the gap. Germline V gene sequence: CDR1 SGHRS, CDR2 YFSETQ. The CDR3 runs to 15 residues. CDR3 region: CASSLGTDGSYEQYF. As DNA, the CDR3 is TGCGCCAGCAGCTTGGGGACTGACGGTTCCTACGAGCAGTACTTC.

The chain recombines TRBV10-3 with TRBJ1-6; D is unresolved. This CDR3 spans 13 amino acids. Trimming took off 5 bases at V and 5 bases at J, with 7 bases between the two ends. CDR1 and CDR2 (germline): ENHRY, SYGVKD. CDR3 bases: TGTGCCATCAGTCCGGGAAATAATTCACCCCTCCACTTT. Its translation: CAISPGNNSPLHF.

V gene TRBV19 combines with J gene TRBJ2-7; 11 nucleotides align to TRBD1. This CDR3 region has 14 residues. Trimming took 7 bases from V and 3 from J; bases not matched to a gene: 5. Germline CDR1 LNHDA, CDR2 SQIVND (reference sequence). The CDR3 DNA is TGTGCCAGTACAGGGACAGGGGGAGTCTACGAGCAGTACTTC. Translation: CASTGTGGVYEQYF.

CDR3 amino acids: CASSSNGQVHYEQYF. Here the CDR3 DNA reads TGTGCCAGCAGCTCGAATGGACAGGTCCACTACGAGCAGTACTTC. The rearrangement uses TRBV7-2 and TRBJ2-7; TRBD1 aligns across 7 bases. Unmatched junction bases numbered 9, after V lost 4 bases and J lost 3 bases. Germline V CDR1 and CDR2: SGHTA, FQGNSA. This CDR3 is 15 amino acids long.

The table lists this clone with a few counts. V usage is TRBV6-6 and J usage is TRBJ2-7; 11 nucleotides align to TRBD2. The CDR3 loop spans 14 amino acids. Looked up from germline, CDR1 is MNHNY and CDR2 is SVGAGI (reference sequence). Unmatched junction bases numbered 5, after V lost 4 bases and J lost 6 bases. The CDR3 nucleotides are TGTGCCAGCAGTTCCGCACTAGCGGGAGTCGAGCAGTACTTC. Its translation is CASSSALAGVEQYF.

The chain has TRBV9 and TRBJ2-3; 12 nucleotides match TRBD1. CDR3 length: 19 residues. The ends lost 0 bases at V and 3 bases at J; junction bases unmatched: 11. CDR1 is SGDLS and CDR2 is YYNGEE in the germline V gene. The CDR3 DNA is TGTGCCAGCAGCGTAGACCTGATGGGGGACAGGGGGCAGACAGATACGCAGTATTTT. It codes for CASSVDLMGDRGQTDTQYF. The full variable domain, in which reference TRBV9 and TRBJ2-3 provide the parts outside the CDR3, is DSGVTQTPKHLITATGQRVTLRCSPRSGDLSVYWYQQSLDQGLQFLIQYYNGEERAKGNILERFSAQQFPDLHSELNLSSLELGDSALYFCASSVDLMGDRGQTDTQYFGPGTRLTVL.

J is TRBJ2-5 and V is TRBV25-1, with D perhaps matching TRBD2 (6 bases). The germline V and J ends were trimmed by 4 bases and 5 bases, with 20 bases remaining between them. CDR1 MGHDK and CDR2 SYGVNS come from the germline V gene. This CDR3 has 16 residues. Written as DNA, the CDR3 is TGTGCCAGCAGTGTAGGTGAACGGAGGGCGGGGGAGACCCAGTACTTC. This gives the protein CASSVGERRAGETQYF.

This clone appeared a single time. The J gene is TRBJ2-7, the V gene TRBV18, with D possibly TRBD2 on 6 matching bases. Germline V gene data show CDR1 as KGHSH and CDR2 as LQKENI. Trimming removed 6 bases at V and 2 bases at J, with 14 bases between. This CDR3 region has 14 residues. The CDR3 spells CASSTGTGTYEQYF. Written as DNA, the CDR3 is TGTGCCAGCTCTACCGGGACTGGGACCTACGAGCAGTACTTC.

The chain uses TRBV12-3 or TRBV12-4 and TRBJ2-3; TRBD1 agrees at 8 bases. Trimming cost V 5 bases and J 8 bases; bases outside gene matches: 3. CDR3 length: 12 amino acids. The CDR3: CASSIGQGTQYF. Written as DNA, the CDR3 is TGTGCCAGCAGTATCGGACAGGGTACGCAGTATTTT.

V and J are TRBV4-3 and TRBJ1-1; D perhaps matches TRBD1 (6 bases). Germline-derived CDR1 and CDR2 are LGHNA and YSLEER. This CDR3 is built from 15 residues. The V and J ends lost 2 bases and 4 bases respectively, with 14 bases between them. Here the CDR3 DNA reads TGCGCCAGCAGCCAACTCCAGGGGTTTGGCACTGAAGCTTTCTTT. This encodes CASSQLQGFGTEAFF.

V is TRBV11-3 and J is TRBJ2-1, with 11 nucleotides matching TRBD2. Germline V gene data show CDR1 as SGHNT and CDR2 as YENEEA. The V gene end was trimmed by 1 base and the J gene end by 4 bases; junction bases not matched to a gene: 3. The CDR3 is 16 residues long. The DNA of the CDR3 is TGTGCCAGCAGCTTAGGGTCTAGCGGGAGGTACAATGAGCAGTTCTTC. This sequence encodes CASSLGSSGRYNEQFF.

The chain combines TRBV27 with TRBJ2-7; D may be TRBD1 (6 bases). CDR3 length: 13 residues. V lost 6 bases and J lost 3, with 12 bases in between. Looked up from germline, CDR1 is MNHEY and CDR2 is SMNVEV (reference sequence). The CDR3 sequence: CASSTGSLYEQYF. The CDR3 DNA reads as TGTGCCAGCAGCACAGGGTCCCTCTACGAGCAGTACTTC.

The chain uses TRBV6-1 and TRBJ1-2, with D uncertain. V lost 1 base and J 1 base, leaving 10 bases between the germline ends. The CDR3 consists of 15 residues. The germline CDR1 and CDR2 sequences are MNHNS and SASEGT. CDR3 in DNA: TGTGCCAGCAGTGAAGACGTCAGGATTAACTATGGCTACACCTTC. Translated, it gives CASSEDVRINYGYTF.

The chain is built from TRBV7-6 and TRBJ2-1; TRBD2 matches 9 bases. The V gene end was trimmed by 0 bases and the J gene end by 5 bases; junction bases not matched to a gene: 5. Germline CDR1 reads SGHVS; CDR2 reads FNYEAQ. This CDR3 region has 16 residues. The DNA for the CDR3 is TGTGCCAGCAGCTTAGCACGGACTAGCGCTAACAATGAGCAGTTCTTC. Translation: CASSLARTSANNEQFF. Using reference TRBV7-6 and TRBJ2-1 for the parts outside the CDR3, the full variable domain is GAGVSQSPRYKVTKRGQDVALRCDPISGHVSLYWYRQALGQGPEFLTYFNYEAQQDKSGLPNDRFSAERPEGSISTLTIQRTEQRDSAMYRCASSLARTSANNEQFFGPGTRLTVL.

CDR3 loop: CSASVLPGQGTSASQHF. The CDR3 nucleotides are TGCAGTGCTAGTGTTCTTCCGGGACAGGGAACATCAGCATCCCAGCATTTT. The chain is built from TRBV20-1 and TRBJ1-5; 9 bases map to TRBD1. CDR1 and CDR2 (germline): DFQATT, SNEGSKA (reference sequence). The CDR3 totals 17 residues. J lost 11 bases, V lost 3 bases, and 20 bases had no gene match.

This clone occurred once. The rearrangement joins TRBV27 to TRBJ1-5; a weak D match, TRBD1 (5 bases). The length of the CDR3 is 13 residues. The germline gives CDR1 MNHEY, CDR2 SMNVEV (reference sequence). V shed 3 bases and J shed 6 bases, with 9 bases lying between them. The CDR3 DNA is TGTGCCAGCAGTTTGTTTAGGGGTCAGCCCCAGCATTTT. Its translation: CASSLFRGQPQHF.

The chain joins TRBV3-1 (or the pseudogene TRBV3-2) to TRBJ2-1, with D tentatively TRBD1 (6 bases). Trimming took off 4 bases at V and 0 bases at J, with 13 bases between the two ends. Germline V gene lookup returns CDR1 LGHDT and CDR2 YNNKEL (reference sequence). The CDR3 runs to 16 residues. CDR3 sequence: CASSLGLTGSYNEQFF. In DNA form, the CDR3 reads TGTGCCAGCAGCCTTGGGTTGACAGGCTCCTACAATGAGCAGTTCTTC.